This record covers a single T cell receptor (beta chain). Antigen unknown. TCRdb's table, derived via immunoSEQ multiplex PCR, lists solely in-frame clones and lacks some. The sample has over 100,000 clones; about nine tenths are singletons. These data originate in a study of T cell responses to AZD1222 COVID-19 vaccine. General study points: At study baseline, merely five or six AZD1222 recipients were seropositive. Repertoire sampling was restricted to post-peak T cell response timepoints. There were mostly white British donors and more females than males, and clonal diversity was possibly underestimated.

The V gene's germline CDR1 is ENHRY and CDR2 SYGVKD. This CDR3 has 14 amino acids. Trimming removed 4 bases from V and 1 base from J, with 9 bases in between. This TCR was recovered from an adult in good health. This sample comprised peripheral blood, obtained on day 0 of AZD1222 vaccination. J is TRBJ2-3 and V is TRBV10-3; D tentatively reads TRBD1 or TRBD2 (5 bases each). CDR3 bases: TGTGCCATCAGTGCCGGGGCCCGCACAGATACGCAGTATTTT. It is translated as CAISAGARTDTQYF.